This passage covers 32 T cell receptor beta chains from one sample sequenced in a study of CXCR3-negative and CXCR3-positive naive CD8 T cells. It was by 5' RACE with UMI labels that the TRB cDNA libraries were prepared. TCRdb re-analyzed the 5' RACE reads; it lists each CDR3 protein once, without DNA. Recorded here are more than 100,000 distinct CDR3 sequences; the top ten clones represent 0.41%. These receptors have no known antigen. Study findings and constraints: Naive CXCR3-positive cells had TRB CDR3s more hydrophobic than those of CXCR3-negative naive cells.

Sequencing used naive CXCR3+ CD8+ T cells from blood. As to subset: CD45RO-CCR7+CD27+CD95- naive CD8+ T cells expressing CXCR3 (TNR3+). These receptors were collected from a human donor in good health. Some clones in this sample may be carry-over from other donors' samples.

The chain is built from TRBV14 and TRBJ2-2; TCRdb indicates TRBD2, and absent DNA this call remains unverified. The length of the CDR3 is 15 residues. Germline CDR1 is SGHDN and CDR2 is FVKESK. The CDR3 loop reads CASSQGLADTGELFF.

The CDR3 protein is CAISEMNNEQYF. The rearrangement links TRBV10-3 to TRBJ2-7. This CDR3 has 12 residues. CDR1 ENHRY and CDR2 SYGVKD come from the germline V gene.

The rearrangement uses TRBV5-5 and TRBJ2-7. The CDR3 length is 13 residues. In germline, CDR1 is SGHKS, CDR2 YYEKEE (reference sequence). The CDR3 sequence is CASSLASYYEQYF.

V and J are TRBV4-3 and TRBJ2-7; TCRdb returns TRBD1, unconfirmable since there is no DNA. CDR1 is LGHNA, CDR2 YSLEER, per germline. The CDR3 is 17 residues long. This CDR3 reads CASSQDFTGGGSYEQYF.

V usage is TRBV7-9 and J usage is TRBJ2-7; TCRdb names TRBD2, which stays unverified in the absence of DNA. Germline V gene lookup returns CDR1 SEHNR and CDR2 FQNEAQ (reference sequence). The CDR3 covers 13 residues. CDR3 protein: CASSSGLPYEQYF.

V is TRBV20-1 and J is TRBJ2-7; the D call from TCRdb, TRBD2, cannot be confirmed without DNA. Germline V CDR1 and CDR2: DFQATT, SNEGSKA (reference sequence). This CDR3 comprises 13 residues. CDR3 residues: CSARTSINYEQYF.

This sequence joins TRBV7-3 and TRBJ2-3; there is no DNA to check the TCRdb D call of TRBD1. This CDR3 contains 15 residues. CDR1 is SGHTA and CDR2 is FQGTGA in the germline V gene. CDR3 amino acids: CASSSSGGGTDTQYF.

CDR3 in amino acids: CASSLGSGNTIYF. This chain uses TRBV7-3 with TRBJ1-3. There are 13 residues in the CDR3. Germline V lookup: CDR1 SGHTA, CDR2 FQGTGA.

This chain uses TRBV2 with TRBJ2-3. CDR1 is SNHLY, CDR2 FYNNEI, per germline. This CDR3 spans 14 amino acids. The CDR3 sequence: CASSEGEMSDTQYF.

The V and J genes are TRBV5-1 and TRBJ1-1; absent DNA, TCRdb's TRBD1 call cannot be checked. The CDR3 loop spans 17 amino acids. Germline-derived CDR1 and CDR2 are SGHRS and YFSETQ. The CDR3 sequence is CASHSRSGGRENTEAFF.

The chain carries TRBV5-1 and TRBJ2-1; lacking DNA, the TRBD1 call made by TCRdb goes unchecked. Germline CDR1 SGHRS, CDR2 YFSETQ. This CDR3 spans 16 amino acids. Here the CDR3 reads CASSFEAPTSYNEQFF. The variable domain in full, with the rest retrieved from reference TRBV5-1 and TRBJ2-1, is KAGVTQTPRYLIKTRGQQVTLSCSPISGHRSVSWYQQTPGQGLQFLFEYFSETQRNKGNFPGRFSGRQFSNSRSEMNVSTLELGDSALYLCASSFEAPTSYNEQFFGPGTRLTVL.

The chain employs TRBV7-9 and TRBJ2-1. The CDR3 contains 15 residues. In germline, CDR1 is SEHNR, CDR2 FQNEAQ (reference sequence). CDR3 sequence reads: CASSSRQGILNEQFF.

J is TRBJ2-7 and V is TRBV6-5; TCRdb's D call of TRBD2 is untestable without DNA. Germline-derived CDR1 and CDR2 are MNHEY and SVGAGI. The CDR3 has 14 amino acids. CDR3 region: CASCPAGGPLEQYF.

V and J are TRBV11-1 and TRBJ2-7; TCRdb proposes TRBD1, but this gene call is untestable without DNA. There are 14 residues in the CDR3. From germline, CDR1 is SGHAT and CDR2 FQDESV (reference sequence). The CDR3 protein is CASSSTGGPYEQYF. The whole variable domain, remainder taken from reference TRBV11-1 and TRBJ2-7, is EAEVAQSPRYKITEKSQAVAFWCDPISGHATLYWYRQILGQGPELLVQFQDESVVDDSQLPKDRFSAERLKGVDSTLKIQPAELGDSAMYLCASSSTGGPYEQYFGPGTRLTVT.

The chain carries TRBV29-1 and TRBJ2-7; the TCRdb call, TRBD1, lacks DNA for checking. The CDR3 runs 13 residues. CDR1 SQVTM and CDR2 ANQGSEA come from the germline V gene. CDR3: CSAIDRGDYEQYF.

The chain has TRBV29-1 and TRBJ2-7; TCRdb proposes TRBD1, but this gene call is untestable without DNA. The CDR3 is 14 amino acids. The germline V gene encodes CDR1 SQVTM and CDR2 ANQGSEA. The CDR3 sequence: CSVDYDRGGYEQYF.

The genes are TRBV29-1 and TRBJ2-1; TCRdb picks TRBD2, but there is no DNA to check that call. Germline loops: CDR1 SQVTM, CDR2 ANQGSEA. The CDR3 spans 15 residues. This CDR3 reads CSVEGTSDTYNEQFF.

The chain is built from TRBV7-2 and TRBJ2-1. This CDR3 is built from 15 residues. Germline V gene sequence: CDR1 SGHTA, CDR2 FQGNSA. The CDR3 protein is CASSFSEASYNEQFF.

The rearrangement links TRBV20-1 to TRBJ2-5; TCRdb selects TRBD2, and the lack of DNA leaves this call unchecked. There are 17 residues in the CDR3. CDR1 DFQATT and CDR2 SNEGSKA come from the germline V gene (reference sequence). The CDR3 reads CSARTQNAGGGGETQYF.

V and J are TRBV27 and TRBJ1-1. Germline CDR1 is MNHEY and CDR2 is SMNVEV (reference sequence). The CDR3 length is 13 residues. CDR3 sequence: CASSFSIGQPAFF.

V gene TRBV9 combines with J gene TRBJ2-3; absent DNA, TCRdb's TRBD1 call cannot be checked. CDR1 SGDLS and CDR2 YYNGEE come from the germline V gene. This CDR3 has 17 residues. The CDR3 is CASSVPKDRGRTDTQYF.

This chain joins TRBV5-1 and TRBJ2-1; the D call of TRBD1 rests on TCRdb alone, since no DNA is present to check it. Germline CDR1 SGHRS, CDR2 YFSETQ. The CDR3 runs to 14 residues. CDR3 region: CASSFSGAYNEQFF.

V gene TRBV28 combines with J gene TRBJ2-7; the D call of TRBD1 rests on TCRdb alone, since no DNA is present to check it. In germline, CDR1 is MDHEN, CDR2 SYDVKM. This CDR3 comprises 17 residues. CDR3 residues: CASSFPSRQGALYEQYF.

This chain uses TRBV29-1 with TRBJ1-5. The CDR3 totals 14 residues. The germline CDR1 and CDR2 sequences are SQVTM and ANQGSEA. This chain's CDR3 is CSVEVGGGDQPQHF.

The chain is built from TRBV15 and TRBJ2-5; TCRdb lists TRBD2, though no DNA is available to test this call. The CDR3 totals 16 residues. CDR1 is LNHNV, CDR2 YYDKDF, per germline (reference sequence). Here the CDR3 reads CATSRGFGGGSETQYF.

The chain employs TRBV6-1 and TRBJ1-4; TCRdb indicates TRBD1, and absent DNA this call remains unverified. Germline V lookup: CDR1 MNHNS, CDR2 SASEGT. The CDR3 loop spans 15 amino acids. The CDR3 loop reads CASSDPGQPPEKLFF.

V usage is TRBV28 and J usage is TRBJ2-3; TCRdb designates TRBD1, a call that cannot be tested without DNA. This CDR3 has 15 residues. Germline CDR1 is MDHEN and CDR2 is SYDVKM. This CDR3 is CASSPQGITGDTQYF. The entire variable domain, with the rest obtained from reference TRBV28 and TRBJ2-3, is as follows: DVKVTQSSRYLVKRTGEKVFLECVQDMDHENMFWYRQDPGLGLRLIYFSYDVKMKEKGDIPEGYSVSREKKERFSLILESASTNQTSMYLCASSPQGITGDTQYFGPGTRLTVL.

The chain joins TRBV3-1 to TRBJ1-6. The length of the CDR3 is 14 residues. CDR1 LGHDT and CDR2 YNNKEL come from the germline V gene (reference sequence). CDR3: CASSQVRKNSPLHF.

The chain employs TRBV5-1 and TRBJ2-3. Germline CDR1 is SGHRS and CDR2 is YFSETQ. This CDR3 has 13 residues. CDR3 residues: CASSYIRTDTQYF.

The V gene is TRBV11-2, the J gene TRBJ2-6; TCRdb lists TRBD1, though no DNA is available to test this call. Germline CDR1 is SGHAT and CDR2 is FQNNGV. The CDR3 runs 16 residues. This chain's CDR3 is CASSSRTLSGGNVLTF.

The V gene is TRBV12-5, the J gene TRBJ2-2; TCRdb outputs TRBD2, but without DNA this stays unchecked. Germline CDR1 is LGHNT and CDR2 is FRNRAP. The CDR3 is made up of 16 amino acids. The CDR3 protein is CASGLGGLPFAGELFF. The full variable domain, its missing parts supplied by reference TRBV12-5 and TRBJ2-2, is DARVTQTPRHKVTEMGQEVTMRCQPILGHNTVFWYRQTMMQGLELLAYFRNRAPLDDSGMPKDRFSAEMPDATLATLKIQPSEPRDSAVYFCASGLGGLPFAGELFFGEGSRLTVL.

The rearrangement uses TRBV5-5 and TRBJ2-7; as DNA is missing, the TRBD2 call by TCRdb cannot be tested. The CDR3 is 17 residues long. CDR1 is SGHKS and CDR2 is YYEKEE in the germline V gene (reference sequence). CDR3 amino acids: CASSLEASGGPGGEQYF.